Listed below are T cell receptor beta chains from one sample, sequenced in a study of a mutant IDH1 vaccine in newly diagnosed glioma. Their specific antigens are unknown. TCRdb keeps only in-frame clones here, not all; method: immunoSEQ multiplex PCR. In the table there are approximately 30,000 clones, roughly 80% of which are singletons. Source: PBMCs, taken from a glioma patient whose treatment included an IDH1 peptide vaccine. These receptors all come from a woman aged 25-40 years with glioma. CDR3s include the opening cysteine and the closing phenylalanine or tryptophan. D genes are given only for firm matches. Rows give clone size only sometimes, using once, few, many, or a class for an expanded clone.

V gene: TRBV6-1
J gene: TRBJ2-3
clone size: .
D gene: .
CDR3 DNA: TGTGCCAGCAGTGAAGGTAGGAACCGGGACCCTACGCAGTATTTT
CDR3 protein: CASSEGRNRDPTQYF

V gene: TRBV18
J gene: TRBJ1-6
clone size: .
D gene: .
CDR3 DNA: TGTGCCAGCTCACCTGACTCACCCCTCCACTTT
CDR3 protein: CASSPDSPLHF

V gene: TRBV7-9
J gene: TRBJ1-5
clone size: few
D gene: .
CDR3 DNA: TGTGCCAGCAGCTCAGGGAATCAGCCCCAGCATTTT
CDR3 protein: CASSSGNQPQHF

V gene: TRBV5-6
J gene: TRBJ1-2
clone size: .
D gene: TRBD1
CDR3 DNA: TGTGCCAGCAGCTTGGCCCAACAGGGGGCCGTTATCTATGGCTACACCTTC
CDR3 protein: CASSLAQQGAVIYGYTF

V gene: TRBV6-4
J gene: TRBJ1-2
clone size: .
D gene: .
CDR3 DNA: TGTGCCAGCAGTGACTCGCCGGGGGTCAGTGTAGATGGCTACACCTTC
CDR3 protein: CASSDSPGVSVDGYTF

V gene: TRBV7-2
J gene: TRBJ2-7
clone size: once
D gene: .
CDR3 DNA: TGTGCCAGCAGCACCCGCCACCACAGTAACGAGCAGTACTTC
CDR3 protein: CASSTRHHSNEQYF

V gene: TRBV7-2
J gene: TRBJ1-3
clone size: .
D gene: .
CDR3 DNA: TGTGCCAGCAGCTTAGGTATGGGCTCTGGAAACACCATATATTTT
CDR3 protein: CASSLGMGSGNTIYF

V gene: TRBV5-1
J gene: TRBJ2-7
clone size: .
D gene: TRBD2
CDR3 DNA: TGCGCCAGCAGCCTAGGGTCCAGCGGGGGGTTCTACGAGCAGTACTTC
CDR3 protein: CASSLGSSGGFYEQYF

V gene: TRBV6-1
J gene: TRBJ1-2
clone size: once
D gene: .
CDR3 DNA: TGTGCCAGCAGTGAATTAGGGACACCCCGGTCCGGCGGCTACACCTTC
CDR3 protein: CASSELGTPRSGGYTF

V gene: TRBV19
J gene: TRBJ1-6
clone size: .
D gene: .
CDR3 DNA: TGTGCCAGTAGTATCGCGGCAGGGGATTATAATTCACCCCTCCACTTT
CDR3 protein: CASSIAAGDYNSPLHF

V gene: TRBV4-2
J gene: TRBJ1-2
clone size: .
D gene: .
CDR3 DNA: TGTGCCAGCAGCCAACAGGGTGTTGGCTATGGCTACACCTTC
CDR3 protein: CASSQQGVGYGYTF

V gene: TRBV6-1
J gene: TRBJ1-4
clone size: .
D gene: .
CDR3 DNA: TGTGCCAGCAAGGTGGGGGCGGCTAATGAAAAACTGTTTTTT
CDR3 protein: CASKVGAANEKLFF

V gene: TRBV29-1
J gene: TRBJ1-1
clone size: .
D gene: .
CDR3 DNA: TGCAGCGTCGCCCAATTTGGCACTGAAGCTTTCTTT
CDR3 protein: CSVAQFGTEAFF

V gene: TRBV7-6
J gene: TRBJ2-5
clone size: .
D gene: .
CDR3 DNA: TGTGCCAGCAGCCTCCGGACTAGGGGGGTTGTAGAGACCCAGTACTTC
CDR3 protein: CASSLRTRGVVETQYF

V gene: TRBV2
J gene: TRBJ1-4
clone size: .
D gene: .
CDR3 DNA: TGTGCCAGCAGTGCGCGGGGCAGCGGTTATGAAAAACTGTTTTTT
CDR3 protein: CASSARGSGYEKLFF

V gene: TRBV5-1
J gene: TRBJ2-1
clone size: .
D gene: .
CDR3 DNA: TGCGCCAGCAGCTTGGGTCCCAACCGGGAGAATGAGCAGTTCTTC
CDR3 protein: CASSLGPNRENEQFF